The following is a TCR beta chain sequence with its context. The antigen is unknown. The data were taken from a study of cytomegalovirus exposure and HLA in healthy donors. The PCR contained 60 Vbeta and 13 Jbeta primers. The assay was immunoSEQ multiplex PCR, and TCRdb's table has in-frame clones only and misses some. Seen here are about 140,000 clones, 80% to 90% observed once, and the top ten hold under 6.5%. The germline gives CDR1 SGHNT, CDR2 YYREEE (reference sequence). The CDR3 length is 15 residues. V shed 4 bases and J 4 bases; nucleotides not matched to a gene: 6. The study's findings and limits: A later look showed TCR association rates differing by HLA locus, highest for DRB1 and lowest for HLA-C. Through in vitro validation, three CMV-associated chains were shown to be specific for CMV antigens.

The sample taken for sequencing was PBMCs. This receptor was identified in a young woman in good health and CMV-seronegative. The chain employs TRBV5-4 and TRBJ2-1, with 9 positions matching TRBD1. The DNA of the CDR3 is TGTGCCAGCAGCATCGGACAGGGGAGATACAATGAGCAGTTCTTC. Amino acid sequence: CASSIGQGRYNEQFF.